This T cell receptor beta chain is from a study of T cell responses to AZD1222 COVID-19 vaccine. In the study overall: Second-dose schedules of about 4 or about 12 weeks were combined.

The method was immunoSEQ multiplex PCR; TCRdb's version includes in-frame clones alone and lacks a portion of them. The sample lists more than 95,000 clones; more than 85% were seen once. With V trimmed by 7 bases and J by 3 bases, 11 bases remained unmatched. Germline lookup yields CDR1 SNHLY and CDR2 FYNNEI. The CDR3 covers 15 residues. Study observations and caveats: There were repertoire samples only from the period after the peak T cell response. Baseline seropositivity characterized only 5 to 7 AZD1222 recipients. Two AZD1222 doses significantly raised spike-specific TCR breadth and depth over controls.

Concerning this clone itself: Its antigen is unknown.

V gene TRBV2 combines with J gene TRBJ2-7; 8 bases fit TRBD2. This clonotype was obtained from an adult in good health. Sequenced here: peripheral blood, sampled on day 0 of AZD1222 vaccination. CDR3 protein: CASTVSGNGYYEQYF. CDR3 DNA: TGTGCCAGCACGGTTAGCGGGAACGGTTACTACGAGCAGTACTTC.